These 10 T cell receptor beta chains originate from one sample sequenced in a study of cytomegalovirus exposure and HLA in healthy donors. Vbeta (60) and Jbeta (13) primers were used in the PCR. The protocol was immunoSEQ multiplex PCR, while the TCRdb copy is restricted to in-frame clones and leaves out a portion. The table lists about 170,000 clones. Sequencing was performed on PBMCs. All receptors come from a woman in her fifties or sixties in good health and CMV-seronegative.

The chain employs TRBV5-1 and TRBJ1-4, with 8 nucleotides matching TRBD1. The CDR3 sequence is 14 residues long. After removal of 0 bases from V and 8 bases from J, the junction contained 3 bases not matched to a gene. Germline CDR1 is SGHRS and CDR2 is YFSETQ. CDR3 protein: CASSLGTGNEKLFF. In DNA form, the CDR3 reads TGCGCCAGCAGCTTGGGGACAGGGAACGAAAAACTGTTTTTT.

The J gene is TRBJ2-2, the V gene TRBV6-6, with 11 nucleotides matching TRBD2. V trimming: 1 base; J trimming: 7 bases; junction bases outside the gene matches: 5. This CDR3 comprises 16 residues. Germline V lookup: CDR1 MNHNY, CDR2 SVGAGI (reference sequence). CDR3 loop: CASSYFSGGAGGELFF. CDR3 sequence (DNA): TGTGCCAGCAGTTACTTTAGCGGGGGGGCAGGCGGGGAGCTGTTTTTT.

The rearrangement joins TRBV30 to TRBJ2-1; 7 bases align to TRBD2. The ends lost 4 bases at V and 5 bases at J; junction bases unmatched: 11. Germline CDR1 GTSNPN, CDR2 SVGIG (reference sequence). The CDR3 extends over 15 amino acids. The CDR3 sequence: CAWTGPGLSDNEQFF. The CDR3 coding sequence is TGTGCCTGGACCGGGCCGGGACTATCGGACAATGAGCAGTTCTTC.

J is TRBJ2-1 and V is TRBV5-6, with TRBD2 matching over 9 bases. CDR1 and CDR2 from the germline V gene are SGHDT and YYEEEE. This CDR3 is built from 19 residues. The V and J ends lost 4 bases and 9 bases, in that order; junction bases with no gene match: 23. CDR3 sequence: CASSEQSPIWAGGPPEQFF. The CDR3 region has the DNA TGTGCCAGCAGCGAACAAAGCCCAATCTGGGCGGGGGGGCCACCTGAGCAGTTCTTC.

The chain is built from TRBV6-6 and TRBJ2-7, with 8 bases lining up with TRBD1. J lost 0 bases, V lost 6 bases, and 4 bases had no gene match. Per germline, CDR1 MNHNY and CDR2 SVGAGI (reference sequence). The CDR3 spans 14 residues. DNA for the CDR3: TGTGCCAGCAGCCTCGGACAGGGCTCCTACGAGCAGTACTTC. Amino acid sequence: CASSLGQGSYEQYF.

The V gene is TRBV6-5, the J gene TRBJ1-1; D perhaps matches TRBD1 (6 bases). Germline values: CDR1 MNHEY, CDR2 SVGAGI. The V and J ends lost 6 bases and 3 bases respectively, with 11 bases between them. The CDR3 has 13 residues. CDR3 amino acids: CASRGNRDTEAFF. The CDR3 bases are TGTGCCAGCAGGGGTAACAGGGACACTGAAGCTTTCTTT.

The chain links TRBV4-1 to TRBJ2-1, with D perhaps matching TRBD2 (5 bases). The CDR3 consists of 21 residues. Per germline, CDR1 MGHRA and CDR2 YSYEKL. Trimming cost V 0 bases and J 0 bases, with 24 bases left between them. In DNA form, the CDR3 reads TGCGCCAGCAGCCAAGAGAGGACCGGAGGAGGATTTAGGAGCTCCTACAATGAGCAGTTCTTC. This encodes CASSQERTGGGFRSSYNEQFF.

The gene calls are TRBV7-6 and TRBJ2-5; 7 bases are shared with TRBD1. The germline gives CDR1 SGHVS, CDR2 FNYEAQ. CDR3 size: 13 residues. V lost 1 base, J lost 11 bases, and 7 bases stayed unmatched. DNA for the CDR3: TGTGCCAGCAGCTTAGGGGACAGATTGGAGCAGTACTTC. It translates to CASSLGDRLEQYF.

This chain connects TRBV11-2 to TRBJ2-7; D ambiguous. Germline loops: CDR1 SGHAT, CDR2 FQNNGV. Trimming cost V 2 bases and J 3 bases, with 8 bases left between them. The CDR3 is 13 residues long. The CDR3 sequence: CASSLLRGYEQYF. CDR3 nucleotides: TGTGCCAGCAGCTTATTACGCGGCTACGAGCAGTACTTC.

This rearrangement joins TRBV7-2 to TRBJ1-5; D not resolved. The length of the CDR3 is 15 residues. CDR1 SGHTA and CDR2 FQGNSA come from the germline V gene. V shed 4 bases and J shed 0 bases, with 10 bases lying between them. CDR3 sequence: CASSSGAYSNQPQHF. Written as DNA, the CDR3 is TGTGCCAGCAGCTCTGGAGCCTATAGCAATCAGCCCCAGCATTTT.